One and the same sample provided the 13 T cell receptor beta chains below, sequenced in a study of monozygotic twins with inflammatory bowel disease. TCRdb reprocessed the 5' RACE reads; each CDR3 protein has one entry and no DNA is given. The table lists over 350,000 distinct CDR3 sequences. The sequenced material came from blood. These receptors were collected from a human donor with ulcerative colitis or Crohn's disease, or a healthy co-twin of an affected twin (not recorded which).

The CDR3 sequence is CSVRTGSSYNEQFF. The chain uses TRBV29-1 and TRBJ2-1. From germline, CDR1 is SQVTM and CDR2 ANQGSEA. This CDR3 spans 14 amino acids.

The V and J genes are TRBV4-2 and TRBJ2-1; TCRdb gives TRBD2 as the D gene, but with no DNA this cannot be confirmed. CDR3 length: 16 residues. The germline CDR1 and CDR2 sequences are LGHNA and YNFKEQ. The CDR3 here is CASSQSPRRGGGEQFF.

This sequence joins TRBV5-6 and TRBJ2-3; TCRdb's D call of TRBD2 is untestable without DNA. The CDR3 runs to 14 residues. Germline-derived CDR1 and CDR2 are SGHDT and YYEEEE. CDR3 in amino acids: CASLAGYFTDTQYF.

The chain employs TRBV5-4 and TRBJ1-4. In germline, CDR1 is SGHNT, CDR2 YYREEE (reference sequence). The CDR3 sequence is 15 residues long. The CDR3 region is CASGIPGGTNEKLFF. Filled out from reference TRBV5-4 and TRBJ1-4, the complete variable domain reads ETGVTQSPTHLIKTRGQQVTLRCSSQSGHNTVSWYQQALGQGPQFIFQYYREEENGRGNFPPRFSGLQFPNYSSELNVNALELDDSALYLCASGIPGGTNEKLFFGSGTQLSVL.

V usage is TRBV28 and J usage is TRBJ2-1; TCRdb's D call of TRBD1 is untestable without DNA. This CDR3 region has 15 residues. The germline gives CDR1 MDHEN, CDR2 SYDVKM. CDR3 amino acids: CASSPGGGFGNEQFF.

The chain employs TRBV9 and TRBJ2-3. From germline, CDR1 is SGDLS and CDR2 YYNGEE. The CDR3 runs to 14 residues. CDR3 region: CASSVERRTDTQYF.

The chain carries TRBV27 and TRBJ2-7; without DNA, the TCRdb call of TRBD1 cannot be checked. This CDR3 comprises 17 residues. Germline CDR1 MNHEY, CDR2 SMNVEV (reference sequence). The CDR3 spells CASKGLRGDLGAYEQYF.

J is TRBJ2-1 and V is TRBV27; TCRdb designates TRBD1, a call that cannot be tested without DNA. CDR3 length: 16 residues. CDR1 is MNHEY, CDR2 SMNVEV, per germline (reference sequence). Here the CDR3 reads CASSLWGGPTDNEQFF.

The chain recombines TRBV19 with TRBJ2-6; TCRdb selects TRBD1, and the lack of DNA leaves this call unchecked. This CDR3 spans 15 amino acids. The V gene's germline CDR1 is LNHDA and CDR2 SQIVND (reference sequence). The CDR3 sequence is CASSSQGQGANVLPF.

V gene TRBV7-6 combines with J gene TRBJ2-7; TCRdb reports TRBD2, a call that lacks DNA to check it against. The CDR3 is made up of 16 amino acids. Germline V gene lookup returns CDR1 SGHVS and CDR2 FNYEAQ. CDR3 amino acids: CASSLGLAGLSYEQYF.

The chain joins TRBV5-1 to TRBJ2-7; TCRdb's D gene call, TRBD1, goes unchecked for lack of DNA. CDR3 length: 14 amino acids. Germline V lookup: CDR1 SGHRS, CDR2 YFSETQ. The CDR3 spells CASKSGQGSYEQYF.

The chain uses TRBV29-1 and TRBJ2-7; TCRdb's D gene call, TRBD2, goes unchecked for lack of DNA. The CDR3 loop spans 12 amino acids. Looked up from germline, CDR1 is SQVTM and CDR2 is ANQGSEA. The CDR3 spells CSATYGPNEQYF.

The chain has TRBV7-2 and TRBJ1-5; TCRdb reports TRBD1, a call that lacks DNA to check it against. Germline CDR1 reads SGHTA; CDR2 reads FQGNSA. The CDR3 runs 15 residues. This chain's CDR3 is CASSTGTAWGQPQHF.